This entry lists 20 T cell receptor beta chains sequenced from one sample in a study of shared clonotypes between healthy human individuals. Some clones are missing from TCRdb's copy, which holds only in-frame ones; the method was immunoSEQ multiplex PCR. The sample has approximately 1,500,000 clones, roughly 96% seen once. The specimen sequenced was naive CD4+ T cells sorted from blood. Documented subset: CD45RA+ positively selected. Every receptor here comes from a man younger than 40 in good health.

Only one count was recorded for this clone. The CDR3 region is CASSFEQLNTEAFF. DNA for the CDR3: TGTGCCAGCAGCTTTGAACAGTTGAACACTGAAGCTTTCTTT. V and J are TRBV5-4 and TRBJ1-1; D remains ambiguous. V lost 2 bases to trimming and J lost 0 bases, with 8 bases between them. The CDR3 has 14 residues. The V gene's germline CDR1 is SGHNT and CDR2 YYREEE (reference sequence).

About this clone itself: The sample has other DNA sequences that encode this CDR3 too. The chain carries TRBV28 and TRBJ2-1, with D perhaps given as TRBD1 or TRBD2 (5 bases each). The CDR3 sequence is 14 residues long. Germline-derived CDR1 and CDR2 are MDHEN and SYDVKM. V was shortened by 2 bases and J by 3 bases, with 8 bases between the two germline ends. The CDR3 sequence is CASSLVGDYNEQFF. DNA of the CDR3: TGTGCCAGCAGTTTAGTGGGGGACTACAATGAGCAGTTCTTC. The entire variable domain, with the rest obtained from reference TRBV28 and TRBJ2-1, is as follows: DVKVTQSSRYLVKRTGEKVFLECVQDMDHENMFWYRQDPGLGLRLIYFSYDVKMKEKGDIPEGYSVSREKKERFSLILESASTNQTSMYLCASSLVGDYNEQFFGPGTRLTVL.

This clone was counted once. The V and J genes are TRBV21-1 and TRBJ2-5; the tabulated D call, TRBD1, remains unverified against the DNA. TRBV21-1 corresponds to a pseudogene. The CDR3 sequence is 18 residues long. As DNA, the CDR3 is TGTGCCAGCAGCCCAAAAAAAGCACCCCGAGACAAACAAGAGACCCAGTACTTC. Protein product: CASSPKKAPRDKQETQYF.

CDR3 loop: CAWSPPPGWHEQFF. The CDR3 nucleotides read TGTGCCTGGAGTCCACCCCCAGGGTGGCATGAGCAGTTCTTC. This chain joins TRBV30 and TRBJ2-1, with D perhaps matching TRBD1 (5 bases). Trimming took off 2 bases at V and 8 bases at J, with 16 bases between the two ends. Germline CDR1 GTSNPN, CDR2 SVGIG (reference sequence). The CDR3 contains 14 residues.

The chain links TRBV10-2 to TRBJ2-6; tentative D call: TRBD2 (6 bases). Germline CDR1 reads WSHSY; CDR2 reads SAAADI. Trimming removed 4 bases at V and 2 bases at J, with 27 bases between. This CDR3 spans 21 amino acids. The CDR3 DNA is TGCGCCAGCAGTGGGCCGGTTGGAATCGCGGGACCATTTACTGGGGCCAACGTCCTGACTTTC. It codes for CASSGPVGIAGPFTGANVLTF.

CDR3 nucleotides: TGTGCCAGCGCTGGGAGAAACACCGGGGAGCTGTTTTTT. It encodes CASAGRNTGELFF. This chain uses TRBV7-9 with TRBJ2-2, with D tentatively TRBD2 (5 bases). From germline, CDR1 is SEHNR and CDR2 FQNEAQ (reference sequence). Deletions cut 8 bases from V and 2 bases from J, with 9 bases between. The CDR3 is 13 residues long.

V is TRBV27 and J is TRBJ1-1; D is perhaps TRBD1 (5 bases). V shed 8 bases and J shed 3 bases, with 34 bases lying between them. The V gene's germline CDR1 is MNHEY and CDR2 SMNVEV (reference sequence). The CDR3 is 20 amino acids. The DNA of the CDR3 is TGTGCCAGCTACCGGCGTGGGGGGGTGTGGGGCGGACGAGCAGACACTGAAGCTTTCTTT. It codes for CASYRRGGVWGGRADTEAFF.

The V call is TRBV5-1, the J call TRBJ2-7; D not certain. Germline CDR1 is SGHRS and CDR2 is YFSETQ. This CDR3 has 15 amino acids. Trimming cost V 1 base and J 0 bases, with 11 bases left between them. Here the CDR3 reads CASSLNGPLSYEQYF. In DNA form, the CDR3 reads TGCGCCAGCAGCTTGAACGGGCCCCTCTCCTACGAGCAGTACTTC.

The rearrangement links TRBV19 to TRBJ1-4, with a tentative D call TRBD1 (6 bases). The CDR3 covers 14 residues. Germline V gives CDR1 LNHDA, CDR2 SQIVND (reference sequence). V was shortened by 3 bases and J by 8 bases, with 13 bases between the two germline ends. CDR3 nucleotides: TGTGCCAGTAGTATGGTACAGGGTGGGGAAAAACTGTTTTTT. It encodes CASSMVQGGEKLFF.

The J gene is TRBJ1-2, the V gene TRBV5-6; D remains unclear. V was pared by 3 bases and J by 4 bases, with 10 bases between. The CDR3 totals 13 residues. CDR1 is SGHDT and CDR2 is YYEEEE in the germline V gene. This chain's CDR3 is CASSSGPFYGYTF. The DNA for the CDR3 is TGTGCCAGCAGCTCCGGGCCTTTCTATGGCTACACCTTC.

As to this clone: This specimen includes other DNA sequences encoding the same CDR3. V and J are TRBV9 and TRBJ2-1, with 7 bases matching TRBD2. CDR1 and CDR2 from the germline V gene are SGDLS and YYNGEE. V was clipped by 1 base and J by 0 bases; unmatched bases: 1. CDR3 length: 15 amino acids. The CDR3 DNA reads as TGTGCCAGCAGCGTACGGGGGGACTCCTACAATGAGCAGTTCTTC. This sequence encodes CASSVRGDSYNEQFF.

V is TRBV9 and J is TRBJ1-1; D remains unclear. Germline V gives CDR1 SGDLS, CDR2 YYNGEE. Trimming pared 0 bases from V and 4 bases from J, leaving 10 bases between. The CDR3 is 14 amino acids. CDR3 coding DNA: TGTGCCAGCAGCGTAGATGGGCCCCCCACTGAAGCTTTCTTT. Amino acid sequence: CASSVDGPPTEAFF.

This chain uses TRBV11-3 with TRBJ2-3; the D is unclear. CDR3 size: 15 residues. The V and J ends lost 0 bases and 1 base respectively, with 8 bases between them. Per the germline V gene, CDR1 is SGHNT and CDR2 is YENEEA. The CDR3: CASSLDGHGTDTQYF. The CDR3, as DNA: TGTGCCAGCAGCTTAGATGGTCACGGCACAGATACGCAGTATTTT.

The V gene is TRBV7-8, the J gene TRBJ2-1; no definite D call. V was clipped by 3 bases and J by 7 bases, with 16 bases between them. Germline assignment: CDR1 SGHVS and CDR2 FQNEAQ. The CDR3 has 15 residues. In nucleotides, the CDR3 is TGTGCCAGCAGCTTTAGAATACCAATGTCTAATGAGCAGTTCTTC. This encodes CASSFRIPMSNEQFF.

The chain has TRBV6-1 and TRBJ2-7; possible D gene TRBD2, 5 bases. V was shortened by 0 bases and J by 6 bases, with 18 bases between the two germline ends. Germline V gene sequence: CDR1 MNHNS, CDR2 SASEGT. The CDR3 extends over 16 amino acids. CDR3 nucleotide sequence: TGTGCCAGCAGTGAAGCGCCATCTTTGGGAGTCGGCGAGCAGTACTTC. As protein: CASSEAPSLGVGEQYF.

A single count supports this clone. The genes are TRBV28 and TRBJ2-7, with TRBD2 identical over 9 bases. Trimming cost V 2 bases and J 6 bases; bases outside gene matches: 11. Germline values: CDR1 MDHEN, CDR2 SYDVKM. This CDR3 comprises 16 residues. CDR3 coding DNA: TGTGCCAGCAGTTTAATTAGCGGGAGTTCTTACGGCGAGCAGTACTTC. Protein product: CASSLISGSSYGEQYF.

V and J are TRBV5-1 and TRBJ1-2, with unresolved D. V was shortened by 5 bases and J by 4 bases, with 12 bases between the two germline ends. The germline gives CDR1 SGHRS, CDR2 YFSETQ. CDR3 length: 13 residues. The CDR3 DNA follows: TGCGCCAGCAGGAGGGTGTCCCTCTATGGCTACACCTTC. This gives the protein CASRRVSLYGYTF. Full variable domain (rest looked up from reference TRBV5-1 and TRBJ1-2): KAGVTQTPRYLIKTRGQQVTLSCSPISGHRSVSWYQQTPGQGLQFLFEYFSETQRNKGNFPGRFSGRQFSNSRSEMNVSTLELGDSALYLCASRRVSLYGYTFGSGTRLTVV.

The rearrangement uses TRBV2 and TRBJ2-5; either TRBD1 or TRBD2 may supply D (5 bases each). V shed 3 bases and J shed 0 bases, with 5 bases lying between them. The CDR3 runs 13 residues. The germline V gene has CDR1 SNHLY and CDR2 FYNNEI. CDR3 in DNA: TGTGCCAGCAGTGAGGGACACCAAGAGACCCAGTACTTC. This translates into CASSEGHQETQYF.

This sequence joins TRBV28 and TRBJ2-1; D unclear. The CDR3 runs 13 residues. V was trimmed by 4 bases and J by 6 bases, leaving 10 bases between them. Germline CDR1 is MDHEN and CDR2 is SYDVKM. CDR3 nucleotides: TGTGCCAGCAGTTCCGGAGTTTCCAATGAGCAGTTCTTC. Protein: CASSSGVSNEQFF.

This clone was recorded only once. The genes are TRBV10-1 and TRBJ2-1; TRBD2 agrees at 10 bases. CDR3 size: 15 residues. The V gene end was trimmed by 5 bases and the J gene end by 2 bases; junction bases not matched to a gene: 3. The germline gives CDR1 WNHNN, CDR2 SYGVQD (reference sequence). The CDR3 sequence: CASSPLAGAYNEQFF. The CDR3 DNA follows: TGCGCCAGCAGTCCCCTAGCGGGAGCCTACAATGAGCAGTTCTTC.